These T cell receptor beta chains were read from a single sample in a study of blood T cell repertoires in COVID-19. Generated by immunoSEQ multiplex PCR, the TCRdb table keeps only in-frame clones and is missing some. The sample yields some 130,000 clones, approximately 90% seen once. Input material: peripheral blood. These receptors came from a man between 60 and 75 years old with COVID-19, enrolled during active disease. CDR3s include the opening cysteine and the closing phenylalanine or tryptophan.

TRBV21-1,CASSKIFGGEGTGKGVGLNTEAFF
TRBV3-1/TRBV3-2,CASSPGAGGAHNEQFF
TRBV5-1,CASSLGLMNTEAFF
TRBV2,CASTYSGELFF
TRBV5-1,CASSLGQYSNQPQHF
TRBV3-1/TRBV3-2,CASSQELGTSGQETQYF
TRBV18,CASSPPGRGWNEQFF
TRBV2,CASSPSGTGTREQYF
TRBV7-2,CASSLTGTGINYGYTF
TRBV10-3,CAIRPQGYNSPLHF
TRBV19,CASSPSLGQASYEQYF
TRBV5-5,CASSLGGTKDPYEQYF
TRBV5-1,CASGRGAGGDEKLFF
TRBV28,CASSSYPRTGDYTF
TRBV7-2,CASSLQGKRGAFF
TRBV4-2,CASSQVGAGRYNEQFF
TRBV4-2,CASSQAPSNRQGNYGYTF
TRBV5-1,CASSATGGSGYGYTF
TRBV19,CASSIARGRVVTEAFF
TRBV25-1,CASSRGSGYEQYF
TRBV7-3,CASSLTSGRGQYGYTF
TRBV15,CATSRELPGIDSGNTIYF
TRBV7-2,CASSPAGTAEAFF
TRBV27,CASGKRGYEQYF
TRBV5-1,CASSLGQVNNSPLHF
TRBV7-2,CASSERQGTILHF
TRBV5-6,CASSPTGTGDYGYTF
TRBV9,CASSPRTGGSPYGYTF
TRBV24-1,CATSETTTGNYGYTF
TRBV4-1,CASSYWTGTTDTQYF
TRBV7-9,CASSLLQGRSGNTIYF
TRBV4-3,CASSQTGSTEAFF
TRBV4-3,CASSQETGHTEAFF
TRBV29-1,CSVAGDRTLYEQYF
TRBV19,CASSSLRGGSFTSEQFF
TRBV29-1,CSVGQGNQPQHF
TRBV30,CAWSGSGLYEQYF
TRBV14,CASSRVQGNTGELFF
TRBV5-1,CASSFFLAGTETQYF
TRBV7-9,CASSPQGTANEKLFF
TRBV6-2/TRBV6-3,CASSYMAVETQYF
TRBV7-9,CASIWGESSYNEQFF
TRBV27,CASTTTGGRSYNEQFF
TRBV7-9,CASSSQGLVQYF
TRBV2,CASSEALGRTGVYEQYF
TRBV11-2,CASSLVGVGGKREYF